This T cell receptor (beta chain) was obtained from a study of shared clonotypes between healthy human individuals (dated by TCRdb to the early 2020s). About the study as a whole: A few men and a couple of women, aged 18 to 49 years, made up the cohort. To estimate repertoire size and how much clonotypes are shared between individuals, the study performed deep sequencing of blood TCR repertoires from about five healthy adults. For each donor, CD4 naive and CD4 memory were each run on three plates, CD8 naive on two plates, and CD8 memory on one plate. Libraries were prepared and TCR repertoires were sequenced by different laboratories using diverse techniques, in order to increase sequencing depth and limit assay-specific biases. Each donor's leukapheresis produced roughly between roughly 0.85 and 9 billion PBMCs.

Donors were healthy HIV-negative adults with no recently reported acute infections or vaccinations. Every donor was a Caucasian adult residing in Nashville, Tennessee, USA. Magnetic negative selection was used to enrich CD4+ T cells, after which naive cells were positively selected on CD45RA and the negative fraction became the memory subset. After blood collection by leukapheresis, PBMCs were isolated using Ficoll-Histopaque density gradient centrifugation and then cryopreserved in the vapor phase of liquid nitrogen. Analytical flow cytometry was used to check the purity and quantity of every magnetically sorted T cell population. Each sorted fraction had its genomic DNA isolated and then quantified by UV absorbance on a Nanodrop 2000c. Results the study describes overall, beyond this receptor: Across a handful of donors, roughly 5% of naive CD4, roughly 3.5% of naive CD8, 2.3% of memory CD4, and approximately 0.4% of memory CD8 clonotypes were shared. Pairwise subsampling led to the expectation that sequencing depth would affect the degree of clonotype sharing among donors. Sampling was limited to blood, and TCR repertoires in tissue likely differ from TCR repertoires in blood. Clonotypes shared by all four sorted-subset donors showed higher generation probabilities than non-shared clonotypes. Larger estimated clonotype richness was generally found for naive subsets than for memory subsets. The small number of donors limited the genetic and exposure-history diversity represented. Even with the large sequencing depth, rarefaction of the sorted-subset datasets indicated that sequencing was incomplete.

Using the deep immunoSEQ assay, multiplex PCR amplified TCR CDR3 regions from genomic DNA. Extracted genomic DNA from each cell subset was spread evenly across all wells of several immunoSEQ 96-well plates, with each plate serving as a replicate. For sorted subsets, each replicate PCR was loaded with roughly 190 ng genomic DNA, equivalent to 25,000 to 35,000 T cell genomes. The purified libraries were quantified using a Qubit 3.0 fluorometer, sized with a Bioanalyzer 2100, and then quantified again using the KAPA Library Quantification kit. A separate single-read 150-cycle Illumina NextSeq 550 flow cell was used to sequence each immunoSEQ 96-well plate. Per the authors' processing: Because the immunoSEQ output held only junctional sequences and lacked quality scores, the filtering could not match the filtering applied to full-length reads. Sequences were annotated with PyIR, a Python wrapper for IgBLAST v1.9, and V/J genes and CDR3 were assigned using IMGT germline references. Reads were removed for weak V/J assignments (E-value above 1e-6), missing CDR3, stop codons, out-of-frame junctions, or ambiguous translated residues. V3J clonotypes were defined as sequences sharing the same inferred V gene, J gene, and CDR3 amino acid sequence. Percentage overlap between repertoires was calculated by dividing the number of shared unique clonotypes by the size of the smaller repertoire. Repertoire richness was assessed with RTK rarefaction, the Chao1 estimator, and Recon v2.1 estimates of unobserved clonotypes. OLGA was used to compute generation probabilities for all TCRbeta clonotypes that the gDNA method yielded from a few donors. In its TCRdb copy, this immuneACCESS table keeps in-frame sequences only and misses some clones. Where compared with another copy, unresolved V genes explain less than half of these, and the others have no known cause. D and trimming were read from the DNA, whereas the V and J calls and clone size are those reported in that table. In all, the sample holds about 1 million clones, and 78% of those were seen once. Jointly, the top ten make up approximately 0.5% of the sample.

Concerning this clone: What antigen it recognizes has not been identified. The record has no base qualities; no much larger clone is one base away.

This clonotype was obtained from a man aged 18 to 30 in good health. Some clones in this sample may be carry-over from other donors' samples. Sequencing was performed on memory CD4+ T cells from PBMCs. The cell subset or site label here, explained by the study, means: CD45RA-negative fraction.

The CDR3 sequence is CSVDPGTGANVLTF. The DNA reads as follows: TGCAGCGTTGATCCGGGGACGGGGGCCAACGTCCTGACTTTC. The sequence is built from TRBV29-1 and TRBJ2-6; the D element could tentatively be TRBD1 or TRBD2, as 5 bases agree for each. The germline V gene provides CDR1 SQVTM and CDR2 ANQGSEA. V is cut by 3 bases and J by 4 bases, and the space between the germline ends is 10 bases. The CDR3 runs 14 amino acids, cysteine and phenylalanine included. Only the CDR3 part of the read is kept: 42 bases, read in frame from the first base. Here the CDR3 is joined to the reference TRBV29-1 and TRBJ2-6 genes, and the full variable domain is: SAVISQKPSRDICQRGTSLTIQCQVDSQVTMMFWYRQQPGQSLTLIATANQGSEATYESGFVIDKFPISRPNLTFSTLTVSNMSPEDSSIYLCSVDPGTGANVLTFGAGSRLTVL.